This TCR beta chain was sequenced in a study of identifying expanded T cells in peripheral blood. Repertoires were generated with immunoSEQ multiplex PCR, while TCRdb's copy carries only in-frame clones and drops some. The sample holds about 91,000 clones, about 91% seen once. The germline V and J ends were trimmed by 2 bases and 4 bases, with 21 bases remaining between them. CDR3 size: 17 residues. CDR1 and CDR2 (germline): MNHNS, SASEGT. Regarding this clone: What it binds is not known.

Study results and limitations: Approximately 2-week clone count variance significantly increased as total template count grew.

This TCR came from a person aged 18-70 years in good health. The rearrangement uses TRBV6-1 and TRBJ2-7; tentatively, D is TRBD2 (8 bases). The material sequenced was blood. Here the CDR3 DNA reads TGTGCCAGCAGTGAACGGGGGGGGACGACAGGGCGATACGAGCAGTACTTC. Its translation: CASSERGGTTGRYEQYF.